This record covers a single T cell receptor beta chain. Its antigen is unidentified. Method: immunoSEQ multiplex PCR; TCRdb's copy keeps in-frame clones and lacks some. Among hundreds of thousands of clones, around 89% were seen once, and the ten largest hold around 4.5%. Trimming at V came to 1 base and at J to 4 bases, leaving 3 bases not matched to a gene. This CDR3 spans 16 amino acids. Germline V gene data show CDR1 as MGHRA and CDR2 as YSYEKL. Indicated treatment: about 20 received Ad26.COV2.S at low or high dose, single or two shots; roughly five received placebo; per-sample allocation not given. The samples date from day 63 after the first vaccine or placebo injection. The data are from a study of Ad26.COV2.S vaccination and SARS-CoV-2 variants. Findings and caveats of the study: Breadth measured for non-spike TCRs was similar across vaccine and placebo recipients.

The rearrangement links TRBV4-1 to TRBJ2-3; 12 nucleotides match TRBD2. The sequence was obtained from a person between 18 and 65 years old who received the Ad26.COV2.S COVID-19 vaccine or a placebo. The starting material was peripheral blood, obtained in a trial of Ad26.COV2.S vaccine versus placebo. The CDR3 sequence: CASSQVTSGGSDTQYF. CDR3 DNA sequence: TGCGCCAGCAGCCAAGTGACTAGCGGGGGCTCAGATACGCAGTATTTT.